Shown below are 31 T cell receptor beta chains from a single sample sequenced in a study of blood T cell repertoires in COVID-19. Data came from immunoSEQ multiplex PCR; TCRdb stores just in-frame clones and leaves some out. The sample shows hundreds of thousands of clones, approximately 85% of them seen only once. Sequenced sample: peripheral blood. The receptors here all came from a woman in her thirties with acute or convalescent COVID-19.

The rearrangement links TRBV3-1 (or the pseudogene TRBV3-2) to TRBJ2-2; TRBD2 matches at 8 bases. The V and J ends lost 0 bases and 3 bases, in that order; junction bases with no gene match: 0. CDR3 length: 15 residues. The germline gives CDR1 LGHDT, CDR2 YNNKEL (reference sequence). CDR3 loop: CASSQERGDTGELFF. For the CDR3, the DNA is TGTGCCAGCAGCCAAGAGCGGGGGGACACCGGGGAGCTGTTTTTT.

The gene calls are TRBV19 and TRBJ1-4, with D perhaps matching TRBD1 (5 bases). The CDR3 is made up of 15 amino acids. Germline V CDR1 and CDR2: LNHDA, SQIVND (reference sequence). V was cut by 5 bases and J by 0 bases, with 10 bases left in between. The CDR3 here is CASSFRGATNEKLFF. The CDR3 nucleotides are TGTGCCAGTAGTTTTCGGGGGGCAACTAATGAAAAACTGTTTTTT. The complete variable domain, with remaining parts taken from reference TRBV19 and TRBJ1-4, reads DGGITQSPKYLFRKEGQNVTLSCEQNLNHDAMYWYRQDPGQGLRLIYYSQIVNDFQKGDIAEGYSVSREKKESFPLTVTSAQKNPTAFYLCASSFRGATNEKLFFGSGTQLSVL.

This sequence joins TRBV5-1 and TRBJ2-2; D unresolved. Germline V gene data show CDR1 as SGHRS and CDR2 as YFSETQ. The CDR3 has 14 residues. The V and J ends lost 2 bases and 6 bases respectively, with 11 bases between them. CDR3 coding DNA: TGCGCCAGCAGCTTCGCGGTCGAATCCGGGGAGCTGTTTTTT. It is translated as CASSFAVESGELFF.

This chain connects TRBV19 to TRBJ2-7, with D perhaps matching TRBD1 (6 bases). Germline V gene sequence: CDR1 LNHDA, CDR2 SQIVND (reference sequence). Trimming removed 6 bases at V and 3 bases at J, with 15 bases between. CDR3 length: 14 amino acids. CDR3 sequence reads: CASSVGTSRYEQYF. The CDR3 DNA reads TGTGCCAGTAGCGTCGGGACATCGCGCTACGAGCAGTACTTC.

The V call is TRBV27, the J call TRBJ2-7; 7 bases fit TRBD2. The germline CDR1 and CDR2 sequences are MNHEY and SMNVEV (reference sequence). V dropped 5 bases and J dropped 2; count of bases not matched to a gene: 6. The CDR3 spans 14 residues. The CDR3 sequence: CASSPSGAPYEQYF. DNA for the CDR3: TGTGCCAGCAGTCCCAGCGGGGCCCCCTACGAGCAGTACTTC.

The chain combines TRBV11-2 with TRBJ2-5; 7 nucleotides align to TRBD2. Trimming cost V 2 bases and J 4 bases; bases outside gene matches: 13. The CDR3 loop spans 17 amino acids. Germline V gives CDR1 SGHAT, CDR2 FQNNGV. The CDR3 loop is CASSLRGPGRALETQYF. The CDR3 DNA reads TGTGCCAGCAGCTTACGAGGGCCTGGGAGGGCCTTAGAGACCCAGTACTTC.

V gene TRBV9 combines with J gene TRBJ2-7; 8 positions match TRBD2. The CDR3 totals 15 residues. The ends lost 0 bases at V and 7 bases at J; junction bases unmatched: 9. The germline V gene has CDR1 SGDLS and CDR2 YYNGEE. This CDR3 reads CASSVAASGFLEQYF. The CDR3 DNA is TGTGCCAGCAGCGTAGCTGCTAGCGGGTTTTTAGAGCAGTACTTC.

The chain recombines TRBV4-3 with TRBJ2-1; 8 bases agree with TRBD2. The CDR3 extends over 16 amino acids. In germline, CDR1 is LGHNA, CDR2 YSLEER. V dropped 3 bases and J dropped 8; count of bases not matched to a gene: 12. CDR3 loop: CASSHQGLGLVDEQFF. The CDR3 DNA sequence: TGCGCCAGCAGCCACCAGGGACTAGGTTTAGTGGATGAGCAGTTCTTC.

This clone was observed a single time. This rearrangement joins TRBV3-1 (or the pseudogene TRBV3-2) to TRBJ2-7; tentatively, D is TRBD2 (6 bases). The CDR3 contains 15 residues. CDR1 and CDR2 from the germline V gene are LGHDT and YNNKEL (reference sequence). V was cut by 1 base and J by 3 bases, with 13 bases left in between. In nucleotides, the CDR3 is TGTGCCAGCAGCCAAGGTCCCGGGAGCAACTACGAGCAGTACTTC. Translation gives CASSQGPGSNYEQYF.

The genes are TRBV7-2 and TRBJ2-3, with TRBD2 identical over 12 bases. This CDR3 comprises 16 residues. Germline trimming cut 5 bases from V and 9 bases from J; bases unmatched to any gene: 12. Germline CDR1 SGHTA, CDR2 FQGNSA. CDR3 nucleotide sequence: TGTGCCAGCAGCCGGGGACTAGCGGGCCCTGAGAGGACGCAGTATTTT. Protein: CASSRGLAGPERTQYF.

The chain joins TRBV30 to TRBJ2-7; unclear D gene. The CDR3 has 14 residues. With 2 bases removed from V and 0 bases from J, the gap between germline ends came to 11 bases. CDR1 is GTSNPN, CDR2 SVGIG, per germline (reference sequence). The CDR3 DNA sequence: TGTGCCTGGAGTAAGAGTGCGAGCTCCTACGAGCAGTACTTC. This translates into CAWSKSASSYEQYF.

Note on this clone: Mismatch with germline at one junction end may stem from a read error. The rearrangement joins TRBV7-7 to TRBJ1-2; D gene unclear. CDR1 and CDR2 (germline): SSHAT, FNYEAQ (reference sequence). This CDR3 spans 15 amino acids. The CDR3 sequence: CASSLARGMIYGYTF. The CDR3 bases are TGTGCTAGCAGCTTAGCTCGGGGAATGATTTATGGCTACACCTTC.

Of note for this clone: In the same sample, other DNA sequences code for this CDR3. V and J are TRBV30 and TRBJ2-7; D might be TRBD1 (6 bases). Per germline, CDR1 GTSNPN and CDR2 SVGIG (reference sequence). The CDR3 length is 12 residues. Deletions cut 1 base from V and 2 bases from J, with 6 bases between. CDR3 residues: CAWSAGAYEQYF. The CDR3 DNA is TGTGCCTGGAGTGCAGGGGCCTACGAGCAGTACTTC.

In its sample, this clone was seen once. The chain has TRBV3-1 (or the pseudogene TRBV3-2) and TRBJ2-5, with a possible D match to TRBD2 (5 bases). V was clipped by 1 base and J by 3 bases, with 9 bases between them. The CDR3 runs 14 residues. The V gene's germline CDR1 is LGHDT and CDR2 YNNKEL (reference sequence). The CDR3 protein is CASSQGGREETQYF. CDR3 coding DNA: TGTGCCAGCAGCCAAGGAGGGCGGGAAGAGACCCAGTACTTC.

The genes are TRBV7-2 and TRBJ2-3, with 7 positions matching TRBD1. CDR3 length: 15 amino acids. Germline CDR1 is SGHTA and CDR2 is FQGNSA. The V and J ends lost 5 bases and 5 bases, in that order; junction bases with no gene match: 10. The CDR3 DNA reads as TGTGCCAGCAGCGCACAGGGGTCTATCCGAGATACGCAGTATTTT. Translated, it gives CASSAQGSIRDTQYF.

The chain joins TRBV19 to TRBJ1-2; the D gene is possibly TRBD1 (5 bases). V lost 1 base and J lost 4, with 10 bases in between. Looked up from germline, CDR1 is LNHDA and CDR2 is SQIVND (reference sequence). This CDR3 region has 14 residues. CDR3 sequence reads: CASSIGAGTYGYTF. For the CDR3, the DNA is TGTGCCAGTAGTATAGGGGCGGGGACCTATGGCTACACCTTC. Together with reference TRBV19 and TRBJ1-2, the CDR3 gives the full variable domain: DGGITQSPKYLFRKEGQNVTLSCEQNLNHDAMYWYRQDPGQGLRLIYYSQIVNDFQKGDIAEGYSVSREKKESFPLTVTSAQKNPTAFYLCASSIGAGTYGYTFGSGTRLTVV.

The V and J genes are TRBV21-1 and TRBJ1-2. TRBV21-1 is deemed a pseudogene. This CDR3 spans 19 amino acids. The CDR3 protein is CASSKARRGRGSSAYGYTF. CDR3 DNA: TGTGCCAGCAGCAAAGCGCGGAGGGGTAGAGGCTCCTCGGCTTATGGCTACACCTTC.

The chain joins TRBV5-6 to TRBJ1-5, with D possibly TRBD1 on 6 matching bases. The V end was cut by 4 bases, the J end by 5 bases, with 16 bases between. This CDR3 contains 15 residues. Germline CDR1 SGHDT, CDR2 YYEEEE. CDR3 loop: CASSLTGTGYQPQHF. The CDR3 region has the DNA TGTGCCAGCAGCCTAACAGGGACGGGTTATCAGCCCCAGCATTTT.

The V and J genes are TRBV30 and TRBJ1-5; perhaps TRBD1 as D (6 bases). This CDR3 comprises 13 residues. The V gene's germline CDR1 is GTSNPN and CDR2 SVGIG (reference sequence). V lost 3 bases, J lost 3 bases, and 9 bases lay in between. As DNA, the CDR3 is TGTGCCTGGAGCCAGGGGTTCAATCAGCCCCAGCATTTT. Its translation: CAWSQGFNQPQHF.

J is TRBJ2-1 and V is TRBV27, with 9 bases aligning to TRBD1. CDR1 is MNHEY and CDR2 is SMNVEV in the germline V gene (reference sequence). The V and J ends lost 1 base and 5 bases, in that order; junction bases with no gene match: 6. The CDR3 covers 16 residues. The CDR3 DNA reads TGTGCCAGCAGTTTATACTGGACAGGGGCAAACAATGAGCAGTTCTTC. Amino acids: CASSLYWTGANNEQFF.

The gene calls are TRBV5-4 and TRBJ2-3; 8 bases are shared with TRBD2. Trimming at V came to 0 bases and at J to 1 base, leaving 13 bases not matched to a gene. This CDR3 is 19 amino acids long. The germline V gene encodes CDR1 SGHNT and CDR2 YYREEE (reference sequence). CDR3 sequence (DNA): TGTGCCAGCAGCTTGGGTTATCGGGGTACTAGCGGACGCACAGATACGCAGTATTTT. Protein: CASSLGYRGTSGRTDTQYF.

The chain employs TRBV9 and TRBJ1-5; D may be TRBD1 (5 bases). The V gene's germline CDR1 is SGDLS and CDR2 YYNGEE. The CDR3 sequence is 15 residues long. V was cut by 0 bases and J by 6 bases, with 13 bases left in between. CDR3 coding DNA: TGTGCCAGCAGCGTAGGGGAGGGACGCGGTCAGCCCCAGCATTTT. Amino acids: CASSVGEGRGQPQHF.

V gene TRBV2 combines with J gene TRBJ1-5, with unresolved D. Germline assignment: CDR1 SNHLY and CDR2 FYNNEI. This CDR3 spans 13 amino acids. V was cut by 3 bases and J by 5 bases, with 8 bases left in between. The CDR3 DNA reads as TGTGCCAGCAGTGATAATCCAGATCAGCCCCAGCATTTT. Its translation: CASSDNPDQPQHF.

V and J are TRBV6-4 and TRBJ1-4, with D tentatively TRBD1 (6 bases). Germline V gene sequence: CDR1 MRHNA, CDR2 SNTAGT. V was clipped by 6 bases and J by 0 bases, with 11 bases between them. The CDR3 loop spans 15 amino acids. The CDR3 nucleotides read TGTGCCAGCAGGCGGACAGTTGCAACTAATGAAAAACTGTTTTTT. Residues: CASRRTVATNEKLFF.

The chain employs TRBV12-5 and TRBJ1-2; 7 bases map to TRBD1. Germline CDR1 reads LGHNT; CDR2 reads FRNRAP. Trimming cost V 4 bases and J 7 bases; bases outside gene matches: 6. The CDR3 has 13 residues. CDR3 protein: CASGSTGFTGYTF. CDR3 nucleotide sequence: TGTGCTAGTGGTTCGACAGGGTTTACTGGCTACACCTTC. Combining the CDR3 with reference TRBV12-5 and TRBJ1-2 gives the whole variable domain DARVTQTPRHKVTEMGQEVTMRCQPILGHNTVFWYRQTMMQGLELLAYFRNRAPLDDSGMPKDRFSAEMPDATLATLKIQPSEPRDSAVYFCASGSTGFTGYTFGSGTRLTVV.

This chain links TRBV7-2 with TRBJ2-3; D may be TRBD2 (5 bases). Trimming cost V 4 bases and J 1 base, with 12 bases left between them. Germline V gives CDR1 SGHTA, CDR2 FQGNSA. The CDR3 has 15 amino acids. CDR3 coding DNA: TGTGCCAGCAGCTCTAACGAGAGGGGCACAGATACGCAGTATTTT. Translation: CASSSNERGTDTQYF.

The chain has TRBV6-5 and TRBJ1-2; possible D gene TRBD1, 6 bases. The CDR3 loop spans 15 amino acids. Germline V lookup: CDR1 MNHEY, CDR2 SVGAGI. Trimming shortened V by 2 bases and J by 4 bases, and 14 bases separated the two germline ends. In DNA form, the CDR3 reads TGTGCCAGCAGTTACCAGAAACAGGGCCTCTATGGCTACACCTTC. It codes for CASSYQKQGLYGYTF.

This clone was detected only once. V gene TRBV30 combines with J gene TRBJ1-5, with TRBD1 as a possible D gene (6 bases). Germline CDR1 and CDR2: GTSNPN and SVGIG (reference sequence). The V end lost 0 bases, the J end lost 9 bases, and 18 bases lay between the germline ends. The CDR3 is made up of 15 amino acids. The CDR3 protein is CAWSVQGRAAGPQHF. The DNA of the CDR3 is TGTGCCTGGAGTGTACAGGGCAGGGCTGCCGGGCCCCAGCATTTT.

The chain links TRBV2 to TRBJ2-7; a possible D gene is TRBD1 (5 bases). V lost 7 bases and J 3 bases, leaving 16 bases between the germline ends. CDR1 and CDR2 from the germline V gene are SNHLY and FYNNEI. The CDR3 sequence is 14 residues long. The CDR3 DNA sequence: TGTGCCAGCAATCTTCAGGGCACCTACTACGAGCAGTACTTC. Amino acid sequence: CASNLQGTYYEQYF. The whole variable domain, filled in from reference TRBV2 and TRBJ2-7, reads EPEVTQTPSHQVTQMGQEVILRCVPISNHLYFYWYRQILGQKVEFLVSFYNNEISEKSEIFDDQFSVERPDGSNFTLKIRSTKLEDSAMYFCASNLQGTYYEQYFGPGTRLTVT.

The chain uses TRBV10-1 and TRBJ2-7, with unresolved D. V lost 6 bases to trimming and J lost 0 bases, with 6 bases between them. The CDR3 spans 12 residues. Germline V gives CDR1 WNHNN, CDR2 SYGVQD (reference sequence). CDR3 residues: CASSPGSYEQYF. As DNA, the CDR3 is TGCGCCAGCAGCCCCGGCTCCTACGAGCAGTACTTC.

The V gene is TRBV2, the J gene TRBJ1-6; TRBD1 aligns across 9 bases. V was clipped by 1 base and J by 5 bases; unmatched bases: 0. CDR1 SNHLY and CDR2 FYNNEI come from the germline V gene. The CDR3 contains 15 residues. DNA of the CDR3: TGTGCCAGCAGTGAAGGGACAGGGGATAATTCACCCCTCCACTTT. Its translation is CASSEGTGDNSPLHF.